Below are 26 T cell receptor beta chains sequenced from a single sample in a study of CD8 T cells in ankylosing spondylitis. What these receptors recognize is not known. In TCRdb, the 5' RACE reads were re-called with MiXCR into one record per CDR3 protein. This sample carries around 140,000 distinct CDR3 sequences, over 15% of them seen once, and the ten largest clones take 25% to 40%. Whole-study findings and limits: In ankylosing spondylitis blood, a motif of roughly eight highly homologous TCR beta variants appeared characteristic.

Source material: blood, either unsorted or a sorted T cell fraction (not recorded which). The receptor set was obtained from a male donor with ankylosing spondylitis.

The chain is built from TRBV20-1 and TRBJ2-7; TRBD2 agrees at 15 bases. Trimming cost V 4 bases and J 4 bases; bases outside gene matches: 2. Germline assignment: CDR1 DFQATT and CDR2 SNEGSKA (reference sequence). The CDR3 sequence is 14 residues long. The DNA for the CDR3 is TGCAGTGCTACCGGGACTAGCGGGAGGTACGAGCAGTACTTC. Translation: CSATGTSGRYEQYF.

This clonotype was recorded at least ten times. J is TRBJ2-1 and V is TRBV7-9; D is undetermined. Germline CDR1 reads SEHNR; CDR2 reads FQNEAQ (reference sequence). The CDR3 runs to 13 residues. V was clipped by 5 bases and J by 6 bases, with 11 bases between them. CDR3: CASSPRSINEQFF. CDR3 DNA sequence: TGTGCCAGCAGCCCTCGCTCAATCAATGAGCAGTTCTTC.

The chain couples TRBV14 to TRBJ2-2; D possibly matches TRBD1 or TRBD2 (5 bases each). Germline CDR1 is SGHDN and CDR2 is FVKESK. This CDR3 region has 17 residues. The germline V and J ends were trimmed by 5 bases and 6 bases, with 22 bases remaining between them. The CDR3 nucleotides are TGTGCCAGCAGCACAGGCCGGGGCGGGCGGACCGCCGGGGAGCTGTTTTTT. Its protein product is CASSTGRGGRTAGELFF.

In the case of this clonotype: A much more abundant neighbour one base away suggests this may be a read error. This chain connects TRBV28 to TRBJ2-3; TRBD2 matches at 7 bases. The CDR3 is made up of 15 amino acids. Germline CDR1 and CDR2: MDHEN and SYDVKM. The CDR3 spells CASQETSRLTDAQYF. Here the CDR3 DNA reads TGTGCCAGCCAGGAGACTAGCAGACTCACAGATGCGCAGTATTTT. Supplemented by reference TRBV28 and TRBJ2-3, the full variable domain reads DVKVTQSSRYLVKRTGEKVFLECVQDMDHENMFWYRQDPGLGLRLIYFSYDVKMKEKGDIPEGYSVSREKKERFSLILESASTNQTSMYLCASQETSRLTDAQYFGPGTRLTVL.

V usage is TRBV7-9 and J usage is TRBJ1-4, with D unclear. Germline V gene lookup returns CDR1 SEHNR and CDR2 FQNEAQ (reference sequence). Trimming stripped 1 base from V and 7 bases from J, with 7 bases between. This CDR3 contains 13 residues. The CDR3 coding sequence is TGTGCCAGCAGCTTAGGGACCCGTGAAAAACTGTTTTTT. Protein product: CASSLGTREKLFF.

There are a few counts of this clonotype. CDR3 protein: CASWGETQYF. For the CDR3, the DNA is TGCGCCAGCTGGGGGGAGACCCAGTACTTC. J is TRBJ2-5 and V is TRBV5-1, with D perhaps given as TRBD1 or TRBD2 (5 bases each). The V gene lost 7 bases and the J gene lost 5 bases, with 6 bases spanning the gap. The CDR3 contains 10 residues. Germline CDR1 reads SGHRS; CDR2 reads YFSETQ. Together with reference TRBV5-1 and TRBJ2-5, the CDR3 gives the full variable domain: KAGVTQTPRYLIKTRGQQVTLSCSPISGHRSVSWYQQTPGQGLQFLFEYFSETQRNKGNFPGRFSGRQFSNSRSEMNVSTLELGDSALYLCASWGETQYFGPGTRLLVL.

The chain uses TRBV7-2 and TRBJ2-5; D call uncertain. Trimming removed 2 bases from V and 7 bases from J, with 8 bases in between. Germline CDR1 SGHTA, CDR2 FQGNSA. The CDR3 has 12 amino acids. The CDR3 reads CASSLSPGTQYF. As DNA, the CDR3 is TGTGCCAGCAGCTTATCCCCGGGGACCCAGTACTTC.

This clonotype has more than one count but fewer than ten. The V call is TRBV12-3 or TRBV12-4, the J call TRBJ2-5; D ambiguous. This CDR3 has 14 amino acids. V dropped 3 bases and J dropped 1 base, with 9 bases sitting between them. The CDR3 nucleotides are TGTGCCAGCAGTTTCGGGCGGTTCCAAGAGACCCAGTACTTC. Translated: CASSFGRFQETQYF.

The chain joins TRBV5-1 to TRBJ1-1; tentative D call: TRBD1 (5 bases). Per germline, CDR1 SGHRS and CDR2 YFSETQ. V was pared by 7 bases and J by 0 bases, with 28 bases between. This CDR3 contains 19 residues. Here the CDR3 reads CASRHTTGAAGPMNTEAFF. CDR3 coding DNA: TGCGCCAGCCGCCACACCACAGGCGCGGCGGGGCCTATGAACACTGAAGCTTTCTTT.

The chain combines TRBV11-1 with TRBJ2-6; 11 bases align to TRBD1. After removal of 2 bases from V and 0 bases from J, the junction contained 6 bases not matched to a gene. CDR1 and CDR2 (germline): SGHAT, FQDESV (reference sequence). This CDR3 spans 19 amino acids. The CDR3 DNA is TGTGCCAGCAGCTTAACTGAGGGACAGGGGGACTCTGGGGCCAACGTCCTGACTTTC. Protein sequence: CASSLTEGQGDSGANVLTF.

This rearrangement joins TRBV7-9 to TRBJ2-5; no firm D call. CDR3 length equals 13 residues. Germline values: CDR1 SEHNR, CDR2 FQNEAQ (reference sequence). The V end was cut by 3 bases, the J end by 10 bases, with 15 bases between. CDR3 nucleotides: TGTGCCAGCAGCTTCTCGGCGCGATGGGGCCAGTACTTC. It specifies CASSFSARWGQYF.

The V gene is TRBV28, the J gene TRBJ2-7; TRBD1 aligns across 9 bases. The length of the CDR3 is 15 residues. Germline-derived CDR1 and CDR2 are MDHEN and SYDVKM. The J segment lost 4 bases and the V segment lost 1 base, leaving 5 bases of the junction unmatched. In DNA form, the CDR3 reads TGTGCCAGCAGTTTATACCTCGGACAGGGGTACGAGCAGTACTTC. Amino acids: CASSLYLGQGYEQYF.

This chain uses TRBV16 with TRBJ1-6; maybe TRBD1 (6 bases). V was shortened by 2 bases and J by 9 bases, with 8 bases between the two germline ends. The CDR3 has 13 residues. The V gene's germline CDR1 is KGHSY and CDR2 FQNENV. This CDR3 is CASSQGGGSPLHF. The DNA for the CDR3 is TGTGCCAGCAGCCAAGGGGGCGGTTCACCCCTCCACTTT.

This clonotype turned up a few times. J is TRBJ2-3 and V is TRBV7-9; D might be TRBD1 (5 bases). Between the trimmed V and J ends, which lost 6 bases and 0 bases, there was a span of 7 bases. In germline, CDR1 is SEHNR, CDR2 FQNEAQ (reference sequence). CDR3 size: 13 residues. The DNA for the CDR3 is TGTGCCAGCAGAGACAGTAGCACAGATACGCAGTATTTT. This encodes CASRDSSTDTQYF.

The chain combines TRBV9 with TRBJ1-1; the D gene is possibly TRBD1 (5 bases). Germline V gene lookup returns CDR1 SGDLS and CDR2 YYNGEE. The V gene lost 3 bases and the J gene lost 4 bases, with 10 bases spanning the gap. The CDR3 extends over 13 amino acids. CDR3 in amino acids: CASSDPGRTEAFF. CDR3 coding DNA: TGTGCCAGCAGCGATCCAGGGCGCACTGAAGCTTTCTTT.

The chain combines TRBV20-1 with TRBJ2-3, with 8 bases that match TRBD1. CDR1 and CDR2 from the germline V gene are DFQATT and SNEGSKA (reference sequence). This CDR3 is 13 amino acids long. DNA for the CDR3: TGCAGCCCCCGGGACAGGTTCACAGATACGCAGTATTTT. Translating gives CSPRDRFTDTQYF.

This clonotype was counted once. The chain has TRBV24-1 and TRBJ2-1; a possible D gene is TRBD2 (5 bases). Germline V gene sequence: CDR1 KGHDR, CDR2 SFDVKD. With 9 bases removed from V and 4 bases from J, the gap between germline ends came to 9 bases. This CDR3 spans 12 amino acids. The CDR3, as DNA: TGTGCCACCGGGAGCGGTTACAATGAGCAGTTCTTC. Translated, it gives CATGSGYNEQFF.

This clonotype was seen a handful of times. The J gene is TRBJ1-5, the V gene TRBV27, with a weak D call TRBD1 (5 bases). Trimming removed 3 bases from V and 4 bases from J, with 7 bases in between. This CDR3 contains 13 residues. Germline V gives CDR1 MNHEY, CDR2 SMNVEV (reference sequence). DNA for the CDR3: TGTGCCAGCAGTTTTGGGGGTAATCAGCCCCAGCATTTT. This gives the protein CASSFGGNQPQHF.

The chain has TRBV4-3 and TRBJ2-1, with 8 bases that match TRBD2. Per the germline V gene, CDR1 is LGHNA and CDR2 is YSLEER. This CDR3 is built from 15 residues. The junction had 7 bases not matched to a gene; V was cut back by 4 bases and J by 5 bases. CDR3 loop: CASSPGTSHNNEQFF. CDR3 coding DNA: TGCGCCAGCAGCCCCGGGACTAGTCATAACAATGAGCAGTTCTTC.

The V gene is TRBV4-3, the J gene TRBJ2-7; a weak D match, TRBD2 (5 bases). Trimming stripped 0 bases from V and 2 bases from J, with 14 bases between. The CDR3 has 16 amino acids. From germline, CDR1 is LGHNA and CDR2 YSLEER. In nucleotides, the CDR3 is TGCGCCAGCAGCCAAGATACCGGACTGGAGACCTACGAGCAGTACTTC. Encoded protein: CASSQDTGLETYEQYF.

In DNA, the CDR3 is TGTGCCAGCTCGAAGTGGTGTGCCGGGGAGCTGTTTTTT. Protein product: CASSKWCAGELFF. This chain joins TRBV12-3 or TRBV12-4 and TRBJ2-2, with D unclear. Trimming took off 8 bases at V and 6 bases at J, with 13 bases between the two ends. This CDR3 region has 13 residues.

There are a few counts of this clonotype. The chain is built from TRBV20-1 and TRBJ1-1, with D uncertain. The CDR3 runs 13 residues. V lost 3 bases, J lost 1 base, and 9 bases lay in between. Germline CDR1 reads DFQATT; CDR2 reads SNEGSKA (reference sequence). The CDR3 region is CSARPARNTEAFF. The CDR3 DNA sequence: TGCAGTGCTAGGCCCGCCAGGAACACTGAAGCTTTCTTT.

In this sample, this clonotype turned up a few times. V is TRBV5-1 and J is TRBJ2-2; the match to TRBD1 covers 8 bases. Trimming cost V 1 base and J 0 bases; bases outside gene matches: 5. This CDR3 contains 17 residues. Germline V gene lookup returns CDR1 SGHRS and CDR2 YFSETQ. For the CDR3, the DNA is TGCGCCAGCAGCTTGAGACAGGGGCGTGCGAACACCGGGGAGCTGTTTTTT. It yields the protein CASSLRQGRANTGELFF.

This clonotype occurred once. The chain uses TRBV7-9 and TRBJ2-1; maybe TRBD1 (5 bases). V lost 4 bases and J lost 8, with 18 bases in between. This CDR3 spans 15 amino acids. Germline assignment: CDR1 SEHNR and CDR2 FQNEAQ (reference sequence). The CDR3, as DNA: TGTGCCAGCAGCTCGACGGCAGAACCAGGGCATGAGCAGTTCTTC. Its translation: CASSSTAEPGHEQFF.

This clonotype turned up a few times. CDR3 DNA: TGCGCCAGCAGCCAAGGTCCGGGAGTGGCAGATACGCAGTATTTT. It encodes CASSQGPGVADTQYF. This chain uses TRBV4-1 with TRBJ2-3; possible D gene TRBD2, 6 bases. The germline V gene has CDR1 MGHRA and CDR2 YSYEKL. The CDR3 runs 15 residues. V was cut by 1 base and J by 4 bases, with 12 bases left in between.

This clonotype was seen more than once but under ten times. V gene TRBV11-2 combines with J gene TRBJ2-2; TRBD1 might be the D (5 bases). V lost 3 bases and J 7 bases, leaving 9 bases between the germline ends. The CDR3 is 13 amino acids. Germline V gene lookup returns CDR1 SGHAT and CDR2 FQNNGV. As DNA, the CDR3 is TGTGCCAGCAGCTTTAGGGGTGGCGGGGAGCTGTTTTTT. Translating gives CASSFRGGGELFF.